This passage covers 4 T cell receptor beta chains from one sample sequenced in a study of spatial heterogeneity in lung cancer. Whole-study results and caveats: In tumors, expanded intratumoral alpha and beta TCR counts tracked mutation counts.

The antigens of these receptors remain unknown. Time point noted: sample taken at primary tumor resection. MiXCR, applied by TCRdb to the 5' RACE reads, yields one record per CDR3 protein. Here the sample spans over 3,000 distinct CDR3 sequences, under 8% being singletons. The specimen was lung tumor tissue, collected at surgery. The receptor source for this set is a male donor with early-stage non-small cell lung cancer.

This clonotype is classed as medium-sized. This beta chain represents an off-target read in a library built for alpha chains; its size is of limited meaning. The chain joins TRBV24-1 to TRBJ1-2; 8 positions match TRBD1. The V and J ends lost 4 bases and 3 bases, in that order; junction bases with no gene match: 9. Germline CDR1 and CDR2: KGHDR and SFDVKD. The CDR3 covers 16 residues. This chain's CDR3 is CATSDPRQGTDYGYTF. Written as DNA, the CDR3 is TGTGCCACCAGTGACCCCAGACAGGGGACCGACTATGGCTACACCTTC.

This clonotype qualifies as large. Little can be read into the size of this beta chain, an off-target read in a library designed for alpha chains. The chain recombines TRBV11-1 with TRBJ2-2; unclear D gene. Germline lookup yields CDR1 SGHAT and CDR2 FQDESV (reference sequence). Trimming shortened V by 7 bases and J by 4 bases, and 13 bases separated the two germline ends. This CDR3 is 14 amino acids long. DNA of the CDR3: TGTGCCAGCACCCTTTCTTTTGGCACCGGGGAGCTGTTTTTT. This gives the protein CASTLSFGTGELFF.

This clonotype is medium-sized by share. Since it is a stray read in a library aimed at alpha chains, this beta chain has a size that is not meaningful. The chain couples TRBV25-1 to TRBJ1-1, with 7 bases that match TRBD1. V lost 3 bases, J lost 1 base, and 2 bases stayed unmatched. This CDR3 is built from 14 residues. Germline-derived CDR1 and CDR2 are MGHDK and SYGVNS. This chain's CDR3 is CASSDRTGNTEAFF. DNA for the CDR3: TGTGCCAGCAGTGACAGGACAGGGAACACTGAAGCTTTCTTT.

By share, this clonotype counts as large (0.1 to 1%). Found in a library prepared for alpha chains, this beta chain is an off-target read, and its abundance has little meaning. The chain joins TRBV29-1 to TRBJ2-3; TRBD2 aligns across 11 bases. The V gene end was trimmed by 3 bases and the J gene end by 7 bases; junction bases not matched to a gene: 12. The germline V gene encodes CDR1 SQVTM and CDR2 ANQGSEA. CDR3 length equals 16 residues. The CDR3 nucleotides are TGCAGCGTTGAGTCCCCCCTAGCGGGAGGTGTATATACGCAGTATTTT. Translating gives CSVESPLAGGVYTQYF.